This TCR beta chain was recovered during a study of blood T cell repertoires in COVID-19. Study overall: Samples taken during acute and convalescent COVID-19 were collected in the United States, Italy and Spain. The analysed material was cDNA or gDNA that came from T cells, B-cell-depleted T cells, or PBMCs.

Under the authors' procedure: Cell counts per sample came from amplifying reference gene primers. Using immunoSEQ multiplex PCR, the repertoire was profiled, and TCRdb retains in-frame clones only, with some absent. The D gene and trimming were derived from the DNA, and the V and J assignments and clone size from that table. This table holds tens of thousands of clones, about four fifths found once. The length of the CDR3 is 17 residues. Germline V gene sequence: CDR1 SGHNT, CDR2 YENEEA. Trimming took off 5 bases at V and 3 bases at J, with 20 bases between the two ends. Material for sequencing was peripheral blood. The sequence came from a man aged 70 or older with acute or convalescent COVID-19. The V and J genes are TRBV11-3 and TRBJ2-1; a possible D gene is TRBD1 (6 bases). The CDR3 DNA reads as TGTGCCAGCAGCGCTCGAGGGGGTCAGGGCGGCTACAATGAGCAGTTCTTC. It translates to CASSARGGQGGYNEQFF.